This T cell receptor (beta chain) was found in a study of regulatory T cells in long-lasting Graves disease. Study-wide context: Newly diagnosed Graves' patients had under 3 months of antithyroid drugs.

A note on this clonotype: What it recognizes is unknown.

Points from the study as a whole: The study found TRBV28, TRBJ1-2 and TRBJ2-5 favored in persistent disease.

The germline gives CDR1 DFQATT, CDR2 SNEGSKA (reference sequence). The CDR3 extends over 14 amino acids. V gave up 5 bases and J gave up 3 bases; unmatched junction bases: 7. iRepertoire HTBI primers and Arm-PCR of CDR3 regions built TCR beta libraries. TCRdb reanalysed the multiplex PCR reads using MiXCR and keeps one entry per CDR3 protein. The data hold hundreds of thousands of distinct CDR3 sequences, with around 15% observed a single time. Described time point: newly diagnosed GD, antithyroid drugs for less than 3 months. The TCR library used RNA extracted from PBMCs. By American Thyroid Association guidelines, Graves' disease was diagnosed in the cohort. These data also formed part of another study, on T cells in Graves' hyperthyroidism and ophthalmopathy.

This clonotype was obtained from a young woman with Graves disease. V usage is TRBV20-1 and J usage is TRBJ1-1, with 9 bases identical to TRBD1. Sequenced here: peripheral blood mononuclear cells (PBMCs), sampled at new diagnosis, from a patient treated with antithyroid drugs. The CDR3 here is CSAAGWTGDTEAFF. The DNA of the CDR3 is TGCAGTGCTGCGGGATGGACAGGGGACACTGAAGCTTTCTTT.